This passage covers 22 T cell receptor beta chains from one sample sequenced in a study of blood T cell repertoires in COVID-19. The protocol was immunoSEQ multiplex PCR, while the TCRdb copy is restricted to in-frame clones and leaves out a portion. The table shows under 250,000 clones, with 85% to 90% occurring only once. The sample was peripheral blood. All receptors come from a man aged 60 to 75 with acute or convalescent COVID-19.

The CDR3 DNA reads as TGTGCCAGCAGCTTTGAACAGAGAAACTATGGCTACACCTTC. Its protein product is CASSFEQRNYGYTF. This sequence joins TRBV7-2 and TRBJ1-2; D is unresolved. With 3 bases removed from V and 2 bases from J, the gap between germline ends came to 10 bases. In germline, CDR1 is SGHTA, CDR2 FQGNSA. The CDR3 contains 14 residues.

Notes on this clone: Sequence at one end of the junction differs from germline and may be a read error. This chain connects TRBV30 to TRBJ2-7; 8 bases map to TRBD2. Germline CDR1 GTSNPN, CDR2 SVGIG (reference sequence). This CDR3 comprises 13 residues. CDR3 DNA sequence: TGTGCCTGGAGTCTTATCCTCAGCGGGAGTCCTTCCTTC. Protein product: CAWSLILSGSPSF.

The gene calls are TRBV28 and TRBJ1-5, with D perhaps TRBD1 (5 bases). Between the trimmed V and J ends, which lost 5 bases and 5 bases, there was a span of 13 bases. This CDR3 is built from 14 residues. Germline V lookup: CDR1 MDHEN, CDR2 SYDVKM. The CDR3 is CASSPGQSYQPQHF. The CDR3 nucleotides are TGTGCCAGCAGTCCCGGACAATCCTATCAGCCCCAGCATTTT.

The chain couples TRBV30 to TRBJ2-1; 14 bases agree with TRBD2. The germline V gene encodes CDR1 GTSNPN and CDR2 SVGIG (reference sequence). The J segment lost 4 bases and the V segment lost 5 bases, leaving 1 base of the junction unmatched. The CDR3 is made up of 14 amino acids. This CDR3 reads CAWGTSGSYNEQFF. In DNA form, the CDR3 reads TGTGCCTGGGGGACTAGCGGGAGTTACAATGAGCAGTTCTTC.

The V gene is TRBV6-2 or TRBV6-3, the J gene TRBJ1-2; 9 nucleotides agree with TRBD1. Germline V gives CDR1 MNHEY, CDR2 SVGEGT. This CDR3 has 15 residues. V was pared by 5 bases and J by 2 bases, with 6 bases of the junction left unmatched. CDR3 nucleotides: TGTGCCAGCAGTGCCTCGGACAGGGGCAACTATGGCTACACCTTC. It specifies CASSASDRGNYGYTF.

The chain carries TRBV6-5 and TRBJ2-7, with a tentative D call TRBD2 (5 bases). Per the germline V gene, CDR1 is MNHEY and CDR2 is SVGAGI. V was shortened by 7 bases and J by 4 bases, with 17 bases between the two germline ends. CDR3 size: 14 residues. In nucleotides, the CDR3 is TGTGCCAGCACCAGCCGGGAACATTCTTACGAGCAGTACTTC. Protein product: CASTSREHSYEQYF.

The chain has TRBV24-1 and TRBJ1-2; tentative D call: TRBD1 (5 bases). V was cut by 9 bases and J by 6 bases, with 13 bases left in between. Germline CDR1 is KGHDR and CDR2 is SFDVKD. The CDR3 runs to 12 residues. CDR3 protein: CATRGGGDGYTF. For the CDR3, the DNA is TGTGCCACCCGCGGCGGGGGAGATGGCTACACCTTC.

The J gene is TRBJ1-2, the V gene TRBV6-5, with 8 bases lining up with TRBD1. Germline V CDR1 and CDR2: MNHEY, SVGAGI. This CDR3 spans 11 amino acids. The V segment lost 4 bases and the J segment 10 bases; nucleotides outside the gene matches: 2. The CDR3 sequence is CASSWGQAYTF. CDR3 DNA sequence: TGTGCCAGCAGTTGGGGACAGGCCTACACCTTC.

The chain couples TRBV4-2 to TRBJ2-7, with D unresolved. V lost 4 bases and J 2 bases, leaving 12 bases between the germline ends. The CDR3 spans 14 residues. Germline V gene sequence: CDR1 LGHNA, CDR2 YNFKEQ. CDR3 protein: CASSLASSPYEQYF. In DNA form, the CDR3 reads TGTGCCAGCAGCCTGGCATCTTCCCCCTACGAGCAGTACTTC.

This clone has a handful of counts. The chain links TRBV9 to TRBJ1-2; D not certain. V lost 2 bases to trimming and J lost 4 bases, with 3 bases between them. This CDR3 is built from 11 residues. Germline-derived CDR1 and CDR2 are SGDLS and YYNGEE. The DNA for the CDR3 is TGTGCCAGCAGCGTCCTCTATGGCTACACCTTC. Translation gives CASSVLYGYTF.

J is TRBJ2-5 and V is TRBV20-1; the match to TRBD2 covers 7 bases. The CDR3 totals 15 residues. Germline V gives CDR1 DFQATT, CDR2 SNEGSKA (reference sequence). V dropped 3 bases and J dropped 7; count of bases not matched to a gene: 14. CDR3 sequence: CSASTYLAGEGTQYF. DNA of the CDR3: TGCAGTGCTAGTACTTATCTGGCGGGGGAGGGGACCCAGTACTTC.

This chain connects TRBV6-6 to TRBJ2-1; TRBD2 aligns across 7 bases. Germline CDR1 MNHNY, CDR2 SVGAGI (reference sequence). The CDR3 runs to 11 residues. The trim removed 5 bases at V and 14 bases at J, leaving 6 bases unmatched. CDR3 loop: CASSREARKFF. Written as DNA, the CDR3 is TGTGCCAGCAGTCGGGAGGCCCGGAAGTTCTTC.

The CDR3 protein is CASSLDRGTEAFF. The CDR3 coding sequence is TGTGCCAGCAGTCTCGACAGGGGCACTGAAGCTTTCTTT. The chain uses TRBV6-5 and TRBJ1-1, with 8 bases matching TRBD1. Germline CDR1 and CDR2: MNHEY and SVGAGI. Trimming removed 5 bases from V and 4 bases from J; junction bases left unmatched: 3. This CDR3 is 13 amino acids long.

This chain joins TRBV9 and TRBJ2-7, with 7 nucleotides matching TRBD2. The CDR3 is 14 residues long. Germline lookup yields CDR1 SGDLS and CDR2 YYNGEE. The V gene end was trimmed by 5 bases and the J gene end by 5 bases; junction bases not matched to a gene: 10. DNA for the CDR3: TGTGCCAGCAGTTTTGGGGGGAGGGTAAACGAGCAGTACTTC. Translating it yields CASSFGGRVNEQYF.

V usage is TRBV24-1 and J usage is TRBJ2-7; 7 positions agree with TRBD1. Germline V lookup: CDR1 KGHDR, CDR2 SFDVKD. The CDR3 consists of 16 residues. Trimming took 2 bases from V and 4 from J; bases not matched to a gene: 10. CDR3 sequence reads: CATSDSFGGRGYEQYF. CDR3 bases: TGTGCCACCAGTGATTCCTTTGGGGGCAGGGGGTACGAGCAGTACTTC.

This clone was counted only a few times. The chain recombines TRBV18 with TRBJ1-1; D uncertain. The CDR3 consists of 13 residues. The germline gives CDR1 KGHSH, CDR2 LQKENI. V dropped 7 bases and J dropped 5 bases, with 14 bases sitting between them. The CDR3 sequence is CASLSDRRTEAFF. CDR3 DNA: TGTGCCAGCTTATCGGACCGGAGGACTGAAGCTTTCTTT.

V is TRBV3-1 (or the pseudogene TRBV3-2) and J is TRBJ2-1; TRBD2 might be the D (5 bases). V was cut by 0 bases and J by 10 bases, with 16 bases left in between. Germline CDR1 is LGHDT and CDR2 is YNNKEL (reference sequence). This CDR3 spans 15 amino acids. This chain's CDR3 is CASSQEVRGLGEQFF. DNA for the CDR3: TGTGCCAGCAGCCAAGAGGTGCGTGGACTCGGGGAGCAGTTCTTC.

The V call is TRBV11-2, the J call TRBJ2-6; 7 nucleotides match TRBD2. The CDR3 loop spans 16 amino acids. CDR1 SGHAT and CDR2 FQNNGV come from the germline V gene. The V and J ends lost 1 base and 3 bases, in that order; junction bases with no gene match: 3. CDR3 sequence reads: CASSLGEGGGANVLTF. Here the CDR3 DNA reads TGTGCCAGCAGCTTAGGGGAGGGTGGTGGGGCCAACGTCCTGACTTTC.

The CDR3 DNA is TGCGCCAGCAGCTGGCCCGGGACTAGCGGAAACAATGAGCAGTTCTTC. Amino acids: CASSWPGTSGNNEQFF. The chain combines TRBV5-1 with TRBJ2-1; 11 positions match TRBD2. The V and J ends lost 3 bases and 5 bases, in that order; junction bases with no gene match: 7. Looked up from germline, CDR1 is SGHRS and CDR2 is YFSETQ. The CDR3 is 16 amino acids. The full variable domain, with the rest looked up from reference TRBV5-1 and TRBJ2-1, is KAGVTQTPRYLIKTRGQQVTLSCSPISGHRSVSWYQQTPGQGLQFLFEYFSETQRNKGNFPGRFSGRQFSNSRSEMNVSTLELGDSALYLCASSWPGTSGNNEQFFGPGTRLTVL.

The chain couples TRBV19 to TRBJ2-1, with 11 bases that match TRBD2. V shed 0 bases and J 6 bases; nucleotides not matched to a gene: 1. This CDR3 contains 15 residues. CDR1 LNHDA and CDR2 SQIVND come from the germline V gene (reference sequence). CDR3 coding DNA: TGTGCCAGTAGTATAGATACTAGCGGGAGCAATGAGCAGTTCTTC. Protein sequence: CASSIDTSGSNEQFF.

This clone was detected only a few times. The chain is built from TRBV7-9 and TRBJ1-2; 9 bases line up with TRBD1. This CDR3 comprises 16 residues. Trimming cost V 0 bases and J 2 bases; bases outside gene matches: 4. In germline, CDR1 is SEHNR, CDR2 FQNEAQ (reference sequence). CDR3 in DNA: TGTGCCAGCAGCTTAGCACAGGGGGCCTCAAACTATGGCTACACCTTC. Protein sequence: CASSLAQGASNYGYTF. The whole variable domain, filled in from reference TRBV7-9 and TRBJ1-2, reads DTGVSQNPRHKITKRGQNVTFRCDPISEHNRLYWYRQTLGQGPEFLTYFQNEAQLEKSRLLSDRFSAERPKGSFSTLEIQRTEQGDSAMYLCASSLAQGASNYGYTFGSGTRLTVV.

J is TRBJ2-7 and V is TRBV12-3 or TRBV12-4; D ambiguous. This CDR3 comprises 13 residues. Trimming cost V 6 bases and J 2 bases, with 11 bases left between them. The CDR3 region is CASSPPGTYEQYF. The CDR3 coding sequence is TGTGCCAGCAGCCCCCCAGGAACCTACGAGCAGTACTTC.